This T cell receptor (beta chain) was captured by sequencing in a study of shared clonotypes between healthy human individuals. Points on this clone: Other nucleotide sequences from this sample produce the same CDR3.

Trimming took off 6 bases at V and 3 bases at J, with 12 bases between the two ends. The length of the CDR3 is 13 residues. Germline V gives CDR1 MNHEY, CDR2 SMNVEV (reference sequence). Every immunoSEQ plate was one replicate of a subset's evenly spread DNA. TCRdb's table, derived via immunoSEQ multiplex PCR, lists solely in-frame clones and lacks some. The table shows 2 million to 2.5 million clones, with 95% occurring only once. The gene calls are TRBV27 and TRBJ2-7, with a weak D call TRBD1 (6 bases). This TCR came from a man younger than 35 in good health. Sequencing input: naive CD4+ T cells sorted from blood. Regarding subset: CD45RA+ positively selected. The CDR3 region has the DNA TGTGCCAGCAGCCCGACAGGAATCTACGAGCAGTACTTC. This translates into CASSPTGIYEQYF.